Sequencing of this T cell receptor (beta chain) was carried out in a study of cytomegalovirus exposure and HLA in healthy donors. Looking at the study overall: Drawn from HLA-typed donors, about 85 million unique TCRs were held in an early data release. Study-wide findings and caveats: According to an earlier analysis, most TCR beta V segments yielded productive rearrangements about 87% or about 30% of the time. Approximately 18,000 TCR beta sequences were associated with HLA alleles at 0.05 false discovery rate in a later analysis. As a later analysis showed, a missense DCLRE1C variant was linked to trimming of TCR beta V- and J-genes.

Germline V gene sequence: CDR1 WNHNN, CDR2 SYGVQD (reference sequence). The ends were cut back, 0 bases at V and 3 bases at J, with 19 bases in the middle. The CDR3 contains 18 residues. With respect to this clone: No antigen is known for it.

The PCR ran on 60 Vbeta and 13 Jbeta primers. Libraries were prepared by immunoSEQ multiplex PCR; TCRdb keeps only in-frame clonotypes and omits some of them. Counted here are 95,000 to 150,000 clones, approximately 79% occurring once; the ten biggest clones make up about 2%. The sequenced sample was PBMCs. The V call is TRBV10-1, the J call TRBJ2-3; possible D gene TRBD1, 6 bases. The receptor comes from a man in his thirties or forties in good health and CMV-seronegative. The CDR3 coding sequence is TGCGCCAGCAGTGAGTCGACCGGGATTGGGGGCAGGACAGATACGCAGTATTTT. This gives the protein CASSESTGIGGRTDTQYF.